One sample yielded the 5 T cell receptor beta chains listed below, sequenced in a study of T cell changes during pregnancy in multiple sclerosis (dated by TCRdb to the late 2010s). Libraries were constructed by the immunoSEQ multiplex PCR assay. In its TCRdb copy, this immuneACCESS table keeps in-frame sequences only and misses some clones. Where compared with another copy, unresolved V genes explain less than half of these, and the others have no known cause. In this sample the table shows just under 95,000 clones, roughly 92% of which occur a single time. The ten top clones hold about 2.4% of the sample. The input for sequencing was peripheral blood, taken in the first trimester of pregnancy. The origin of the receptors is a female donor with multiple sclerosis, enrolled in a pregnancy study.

In DNA, the CDR3 is TGTGCCAGCAGCCAGGAGGCGGGAAGCCCCCGCTACGAGCAGTACTTC. It encodes CASSQEAGSPRYEQYF. The chain couples TRBV14 to TRBJ2-7; tentatively, D is TRBD2 (6 bases). There are 16 residues in the CDR3. Trimming shortened V by 3 bases and J by 3 bases, and 18 bases separated the two germline ends. Germline V gene lookup returns CDR1 SGHDN and CDR2 FVKESK.

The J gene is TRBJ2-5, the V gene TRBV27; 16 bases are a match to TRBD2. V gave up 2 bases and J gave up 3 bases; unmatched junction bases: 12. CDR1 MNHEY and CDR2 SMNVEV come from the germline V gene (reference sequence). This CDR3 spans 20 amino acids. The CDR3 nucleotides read TGTGCCAGCAGTTTAGACCCTCCGGGACTAGCGGGAGGGTTAAAAGAGACCCAGTACTTC. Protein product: CASSLDPPGLAGGLKETQYF.

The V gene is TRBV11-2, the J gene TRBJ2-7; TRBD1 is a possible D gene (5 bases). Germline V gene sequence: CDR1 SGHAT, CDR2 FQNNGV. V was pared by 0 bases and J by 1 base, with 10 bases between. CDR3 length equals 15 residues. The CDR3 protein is CASSLDGAASYEQYF. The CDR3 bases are TGTGCCAGCAGCTTAGATGGGGCAGCTTCCTACGAGCAGTACTTC.

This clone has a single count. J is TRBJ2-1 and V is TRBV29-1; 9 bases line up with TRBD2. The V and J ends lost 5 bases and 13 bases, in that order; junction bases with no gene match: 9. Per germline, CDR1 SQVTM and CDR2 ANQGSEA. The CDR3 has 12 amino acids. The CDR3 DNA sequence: TGCAGCGTTCTGACGCGGGAGGGTGAACAGTTCTTC. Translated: CSVLTREGEQFF.

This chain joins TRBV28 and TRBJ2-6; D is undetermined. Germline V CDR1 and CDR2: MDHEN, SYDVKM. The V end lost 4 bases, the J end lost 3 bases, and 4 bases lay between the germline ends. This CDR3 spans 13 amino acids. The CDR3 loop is CASSSFGANVLTF. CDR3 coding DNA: TGTGCCAGCAGTTCCTTTGGGGCCAACGTCCTGACTTTC.